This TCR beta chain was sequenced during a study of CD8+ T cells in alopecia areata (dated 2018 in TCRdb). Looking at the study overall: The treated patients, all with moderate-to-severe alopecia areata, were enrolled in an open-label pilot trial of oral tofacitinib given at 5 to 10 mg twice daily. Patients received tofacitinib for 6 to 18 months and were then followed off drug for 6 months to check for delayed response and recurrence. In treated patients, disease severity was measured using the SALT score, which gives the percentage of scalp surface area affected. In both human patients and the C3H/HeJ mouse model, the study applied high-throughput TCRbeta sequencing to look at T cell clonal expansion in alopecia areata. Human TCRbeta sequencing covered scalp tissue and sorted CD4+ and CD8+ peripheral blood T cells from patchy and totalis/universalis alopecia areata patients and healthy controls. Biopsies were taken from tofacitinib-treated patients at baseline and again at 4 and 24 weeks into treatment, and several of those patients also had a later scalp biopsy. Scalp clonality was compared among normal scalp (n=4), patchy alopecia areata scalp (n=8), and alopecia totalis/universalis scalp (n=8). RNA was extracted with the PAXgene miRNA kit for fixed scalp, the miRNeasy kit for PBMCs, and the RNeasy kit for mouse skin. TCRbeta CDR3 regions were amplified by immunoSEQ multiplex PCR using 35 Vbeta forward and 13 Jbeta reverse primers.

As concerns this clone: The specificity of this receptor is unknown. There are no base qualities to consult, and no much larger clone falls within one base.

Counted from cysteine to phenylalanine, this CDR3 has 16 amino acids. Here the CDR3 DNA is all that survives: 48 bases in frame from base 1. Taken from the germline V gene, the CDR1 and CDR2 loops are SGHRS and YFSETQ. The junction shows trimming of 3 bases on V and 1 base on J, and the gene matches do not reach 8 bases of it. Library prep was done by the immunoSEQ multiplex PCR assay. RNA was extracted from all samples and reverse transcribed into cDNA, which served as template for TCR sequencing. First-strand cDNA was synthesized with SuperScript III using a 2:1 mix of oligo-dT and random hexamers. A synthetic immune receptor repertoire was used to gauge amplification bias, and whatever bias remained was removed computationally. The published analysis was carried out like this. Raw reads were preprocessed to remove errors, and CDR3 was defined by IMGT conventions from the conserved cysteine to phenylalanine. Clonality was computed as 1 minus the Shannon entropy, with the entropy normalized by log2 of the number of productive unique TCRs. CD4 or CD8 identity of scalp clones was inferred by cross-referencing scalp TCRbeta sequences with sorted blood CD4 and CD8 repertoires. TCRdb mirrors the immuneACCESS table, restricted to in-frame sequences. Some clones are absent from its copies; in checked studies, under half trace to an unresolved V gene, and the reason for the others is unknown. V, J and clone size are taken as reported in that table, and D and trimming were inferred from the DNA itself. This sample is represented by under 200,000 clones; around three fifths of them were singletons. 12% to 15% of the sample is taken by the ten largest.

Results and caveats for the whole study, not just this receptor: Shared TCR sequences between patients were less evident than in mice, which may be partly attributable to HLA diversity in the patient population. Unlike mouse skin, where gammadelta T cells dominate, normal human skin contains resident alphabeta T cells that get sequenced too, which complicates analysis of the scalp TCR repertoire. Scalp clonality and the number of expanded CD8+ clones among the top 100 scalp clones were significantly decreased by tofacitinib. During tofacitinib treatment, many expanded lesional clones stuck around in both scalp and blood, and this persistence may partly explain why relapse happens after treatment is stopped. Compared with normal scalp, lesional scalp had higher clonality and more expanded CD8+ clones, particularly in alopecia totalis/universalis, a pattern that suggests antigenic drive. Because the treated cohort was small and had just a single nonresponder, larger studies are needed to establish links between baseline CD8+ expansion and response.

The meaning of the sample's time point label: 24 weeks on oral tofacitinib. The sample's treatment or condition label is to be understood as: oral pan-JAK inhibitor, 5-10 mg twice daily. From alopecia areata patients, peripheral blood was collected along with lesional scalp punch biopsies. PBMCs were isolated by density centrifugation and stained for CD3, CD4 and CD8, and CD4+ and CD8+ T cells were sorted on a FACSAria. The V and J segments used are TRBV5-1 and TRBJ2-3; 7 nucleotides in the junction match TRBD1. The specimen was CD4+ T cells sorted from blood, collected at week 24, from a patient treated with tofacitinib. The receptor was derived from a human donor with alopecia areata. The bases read TGCGCCAGCAGCTATGAGGGACAGCCGCGCACAGATACGCAGTATTTT. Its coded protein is CASSYEGQPRTDTQYF.